A selection of T cell receptor beta chains follows, all from one sample in a study of blood T cell repertoires in COVID-19. Sequencing was performed with immunoSEQ multiplex PCR; in TCRdb, only in-frame clones are kept and a portion is missing. The table includes roughly 190,000 clones, approximately 87% detected once. Sequenced sample: peripheral blood. These receptor sequences come from an older woman with COVID-19, enrolled during active disease. CDR3s include the opening cysteine and the closing phenylalanine or tryptophan. D genes are given only for firm matches.

TRBD2 | TRBJ2-7 | TRBV6-2/TRBV6-3 | CASSLRTSGTYEQYF | TGTGCCAGCAGCCTCCGGACTAGCGGTACCTACGAGCAGTACTTC
TRBD2 | TRBJ2-1 | TRBV10-3 | CAISGLAEYNEQFF | TGTGCCATCAGTGGACTAGCGGAGTACAATGAGCAGTTCTTC
NA | TRBJ2-7 | TRBV4-3 | CASSQDLRGRTYEQYF | TGCGCCAGCAGCCAAGATCTCAGGGGAAGAACCTACGAGCAGTACTTC
TRBD2 | TRBJ2-1 | TRBV5-1 | CASSLAGTSGRGGEQFF | TGCGCCAGCAGCTTGGCCGGGACTAGCGGGAGAGGTGGTGAGCAGTTCTTC
TRBD2 | TRBJ2-7 | TRBV6-5 | CASRPGGGTYEQYF | TGTGCCAGCAGGCCCGGGGGGGGCACCTACGAGCAGTACTTC
NA | TRBJ1-1 | TRBV2 | CASLGPGRTEAFF | TGTGCCAGCCTGGGGCCCGGGCGGACTGAAGCTTTCTTT
NA | TRBJ2-1 | TRBV6-5 | CASLPPTRPNEQFF | TGTGCCAGCCTACCTCCGACTAGACCCAATGAGCAGTTCTTC
NA | TRBJ2-7 | TRBV11-1 | CASSLMVRVPYEQYF | TGTGCCAGCAGCTTAATGGTCCGGGTACCCTACGAGCAGTACTTC
NA | TRBJ2-7 | TRBV30 | CAWSVRGLARWEQYF | TGTGCCTGGAGTGTACGGGGCCTAGCGCGTTGGGAGCAGTACTTC
NA | TRBJ1-3 | TRBV27 | CASSFPGSISGNTIYF | TGTGCCAGCAGTTTCCCCGGGTCGATCTCTGGAAACACCATATATTTT
TRBD1 | TRBJ1-1 | TRBV27 | CASSFTGGNTEAFF | TGTGCCAGCAGTTTCACAGGGGGGAACACTGAAGCTTTCTTT